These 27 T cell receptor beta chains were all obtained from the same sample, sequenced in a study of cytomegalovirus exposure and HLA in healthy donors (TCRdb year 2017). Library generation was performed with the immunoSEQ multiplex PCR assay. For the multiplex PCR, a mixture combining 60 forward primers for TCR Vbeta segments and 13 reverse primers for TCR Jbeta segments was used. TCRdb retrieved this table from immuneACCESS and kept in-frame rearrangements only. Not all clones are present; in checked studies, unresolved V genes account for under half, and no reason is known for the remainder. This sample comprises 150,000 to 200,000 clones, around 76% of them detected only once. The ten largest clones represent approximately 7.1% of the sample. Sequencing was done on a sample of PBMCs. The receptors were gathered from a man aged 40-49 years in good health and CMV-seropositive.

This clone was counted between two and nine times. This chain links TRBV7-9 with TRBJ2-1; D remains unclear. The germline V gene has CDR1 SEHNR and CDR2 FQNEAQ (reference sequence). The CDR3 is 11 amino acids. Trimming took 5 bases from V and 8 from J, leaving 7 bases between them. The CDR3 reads CASSVRDEQFF. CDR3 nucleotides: TGTGCCAGCAGCGTCCGGGATGAGCAGTTCTTC.

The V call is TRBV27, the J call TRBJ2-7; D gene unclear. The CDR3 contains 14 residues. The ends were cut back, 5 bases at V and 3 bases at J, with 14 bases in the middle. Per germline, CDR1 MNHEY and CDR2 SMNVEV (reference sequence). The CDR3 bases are TGTGCCAGCAGTCTCGTCGGAGCCAACTACGAGCAGTACTTC. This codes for CASSLVGANYEQYF.

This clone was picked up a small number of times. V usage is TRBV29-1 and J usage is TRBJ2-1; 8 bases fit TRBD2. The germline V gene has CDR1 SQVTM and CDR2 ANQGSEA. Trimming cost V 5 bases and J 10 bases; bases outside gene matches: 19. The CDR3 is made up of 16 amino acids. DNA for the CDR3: TGCAGCGTTCAAGGATCCGGGACTAGGCCCTTCTGGGAGCAGTTCTTC. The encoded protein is CSVQGSGTRPFWEQFF.

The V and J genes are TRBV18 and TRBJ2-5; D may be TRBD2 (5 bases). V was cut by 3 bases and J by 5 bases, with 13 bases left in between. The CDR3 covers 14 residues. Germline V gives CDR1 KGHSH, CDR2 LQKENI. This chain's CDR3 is CASSPPEARETQYF. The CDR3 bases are TGTGCCAGCTCACCCCCGGAGGCCCGGGAGACCCAGTACTTC.

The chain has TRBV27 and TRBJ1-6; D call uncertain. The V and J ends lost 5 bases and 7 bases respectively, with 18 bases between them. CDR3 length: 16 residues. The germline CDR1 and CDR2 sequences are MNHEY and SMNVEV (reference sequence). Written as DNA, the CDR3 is TGTGCCAGCAGTCTCCATTACCTAGAGGGCAATTCACCCCTCCACTTT. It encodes CASSLHYLEGNSPLHF.

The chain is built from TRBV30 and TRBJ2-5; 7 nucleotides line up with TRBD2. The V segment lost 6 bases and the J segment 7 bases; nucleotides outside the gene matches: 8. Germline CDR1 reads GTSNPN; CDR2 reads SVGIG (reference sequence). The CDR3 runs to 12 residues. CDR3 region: CACWGGVGTQYF. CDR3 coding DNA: TGTGCCTGTTGGGGGGGGGTCGGGACCCAGTACTTC.

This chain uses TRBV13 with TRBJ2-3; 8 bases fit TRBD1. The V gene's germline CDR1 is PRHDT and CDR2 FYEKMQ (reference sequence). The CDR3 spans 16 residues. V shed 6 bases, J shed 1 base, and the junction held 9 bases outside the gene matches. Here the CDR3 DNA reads TGTGCCAGCAGGGACAGGGCCCTATCTCGCACAGATACGCAGTATTTT. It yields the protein CASRDRALSRTDTQYF.

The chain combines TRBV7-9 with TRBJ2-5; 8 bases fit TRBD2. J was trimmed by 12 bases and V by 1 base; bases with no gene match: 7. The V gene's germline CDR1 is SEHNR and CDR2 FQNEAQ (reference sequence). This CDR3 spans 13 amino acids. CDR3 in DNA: TGTGCCAGCAGCTTAGAAGCGGGGGTTTTAGAGTACTTC. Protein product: CASSLEAGVLEYF.

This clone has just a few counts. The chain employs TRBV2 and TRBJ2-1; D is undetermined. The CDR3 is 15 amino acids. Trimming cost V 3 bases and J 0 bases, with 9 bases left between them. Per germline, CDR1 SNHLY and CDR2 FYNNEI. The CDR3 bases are TGTGCCAGCAGTGAGGGCCAGAGCTCCTACAATGAGCAGTTCTTC. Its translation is CASSEGQSSYNEQFF.

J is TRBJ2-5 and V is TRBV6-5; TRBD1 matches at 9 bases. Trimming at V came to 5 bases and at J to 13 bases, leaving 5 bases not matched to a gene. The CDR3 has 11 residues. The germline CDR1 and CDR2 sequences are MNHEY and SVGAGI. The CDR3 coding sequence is TGTGCCAGCAGTCCTGGGACAGGGTTGTACTTC. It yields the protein CASSPGTGLYF.

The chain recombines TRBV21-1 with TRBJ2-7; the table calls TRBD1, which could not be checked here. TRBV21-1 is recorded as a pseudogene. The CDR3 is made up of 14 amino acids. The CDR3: CASLRRTGRDEQYF. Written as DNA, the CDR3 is TGTGCCAGCCTAAGGAGGACAGGCCGGGACGAGCAGTACTTC.

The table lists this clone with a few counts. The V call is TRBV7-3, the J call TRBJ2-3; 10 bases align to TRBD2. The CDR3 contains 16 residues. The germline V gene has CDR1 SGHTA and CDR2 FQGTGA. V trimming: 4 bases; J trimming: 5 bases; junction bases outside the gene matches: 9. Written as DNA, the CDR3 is TGTGCCAGCAGCTCCCTAGGAGCGGGGGGGTTAGATACGCAGTATTTT. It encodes CASSSLGAGGLDTQYF.

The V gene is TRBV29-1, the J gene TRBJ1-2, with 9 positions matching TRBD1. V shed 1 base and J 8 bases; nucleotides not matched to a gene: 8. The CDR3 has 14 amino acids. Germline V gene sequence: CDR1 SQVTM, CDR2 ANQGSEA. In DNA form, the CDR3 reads TGCAGCGTTGAAGCCGGGACAGGGTTTGCGGGCTACACCTTC. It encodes CSVEAGTGFAGYTF.

The CDR3 reads CASMERGAVDTQYF. The CDR3 DNA is TGCGCCAGCATGGAGCGGGGGGCCGTAGATACGCAGTATTTT. The chain joins TRBV10-2 to TRBJ2-3, with 9 bases fitting TRBD2. Germline V gene lookup returns CDR1 WSHSY and CDR2 SAAADI. The V gene end was trimmed by 7 bases and the J gene end by 5 bases; junction bases not matched to a gene: 7. This CDR3 region has 14 residues.

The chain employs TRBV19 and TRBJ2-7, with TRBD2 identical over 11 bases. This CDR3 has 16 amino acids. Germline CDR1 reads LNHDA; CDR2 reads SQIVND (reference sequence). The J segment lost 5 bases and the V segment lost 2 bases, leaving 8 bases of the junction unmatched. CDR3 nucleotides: TGTGCCAGTAGTATACCTAGCGGGGGGCTGTCGGACGAGCAGTACTTC. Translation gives CASSIPSGGLSDEQYF.

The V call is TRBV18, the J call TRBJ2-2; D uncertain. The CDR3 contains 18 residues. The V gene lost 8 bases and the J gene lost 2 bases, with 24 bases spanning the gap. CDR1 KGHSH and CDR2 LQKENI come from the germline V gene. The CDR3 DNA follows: TGTGCCAGCCGGCGGTTACGAACCGGTTCCCCAAACACCGGGGAGCTGTTTTTT. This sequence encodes CASRRLRTGSPNTGELFF.

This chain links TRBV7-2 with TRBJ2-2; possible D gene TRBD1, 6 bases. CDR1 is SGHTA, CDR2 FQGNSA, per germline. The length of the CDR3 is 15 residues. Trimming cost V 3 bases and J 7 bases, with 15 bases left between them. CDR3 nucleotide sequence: TGTGCCAGCAGCTTTGGACAGTCGGGTGACGGGGAGCTGTTTTTT. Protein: CASSFGQSGDGELFF.

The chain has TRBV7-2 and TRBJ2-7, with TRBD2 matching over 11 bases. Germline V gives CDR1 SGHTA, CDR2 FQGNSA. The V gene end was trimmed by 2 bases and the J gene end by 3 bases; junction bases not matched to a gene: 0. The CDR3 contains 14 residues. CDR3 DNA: TGTGCCAGCAGCTTACTAGCGGGGGGCTACGAGCAGTACTTC. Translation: CASSLLAGGYEQYF.

The CDR3 DNA reads as TGTGCCAGACTCCCAGGGGGCGAGGGCAATCAGCCCCAGCATTTT. It encodes CARLPGGEGNQPQHF. The J gene is TRBJ1-5, the V gene TRBV2; 8 bases match TRBD1. CDR1 and CDR2 from the germline V gene are SNHLY and FYNNEI. J was trimmed by 2 bases and V by 9 bases; bases with no gene match: 9. The CDR3 is 15 residues long. Variable domain in full (rest from reference TRBV2 and TRBJ1-5): EPEVTQTPSHQVTQMGQEVILRCVPISNHLYFYWYRQILGQKVEFLVSFYNNEISEKSEIFDDQFSVERPDGSNFTLKIRSTKLEDSAMYFCARLPGGEGNQPQHFGDGTRLSIL.

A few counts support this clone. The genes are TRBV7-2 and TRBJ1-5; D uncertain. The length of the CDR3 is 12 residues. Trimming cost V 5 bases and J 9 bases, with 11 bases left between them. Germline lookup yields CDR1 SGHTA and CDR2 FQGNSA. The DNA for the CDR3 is TGTGCCAGCAGCCAGCCACCGGGGCCCCAGCATTTT. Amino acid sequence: CASSQPPGPQHF.

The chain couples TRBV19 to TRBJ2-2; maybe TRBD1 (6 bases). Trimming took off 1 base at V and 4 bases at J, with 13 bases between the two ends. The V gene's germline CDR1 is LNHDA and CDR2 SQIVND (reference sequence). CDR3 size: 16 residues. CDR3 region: CASSIGGTRGTGELFF. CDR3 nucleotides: TGTGCCAGTAGTATAGGTGGGACAAGAGGCACCGGGGAGCTGTTTTTT.

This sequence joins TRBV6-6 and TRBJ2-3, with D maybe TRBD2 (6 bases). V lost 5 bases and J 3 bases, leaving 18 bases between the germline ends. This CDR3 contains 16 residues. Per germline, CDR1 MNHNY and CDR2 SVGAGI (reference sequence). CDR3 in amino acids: CASSQPAGLGTDTQYF. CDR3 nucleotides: TGTGCCAGCAGTCAGCCCGCGGGGTTGGGGACAGATACGCAGTATTTT.

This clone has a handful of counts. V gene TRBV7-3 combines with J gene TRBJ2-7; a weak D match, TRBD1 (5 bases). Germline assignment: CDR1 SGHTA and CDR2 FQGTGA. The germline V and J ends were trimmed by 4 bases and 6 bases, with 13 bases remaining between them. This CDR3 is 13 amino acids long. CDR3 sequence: CASSSSPGFEQYF. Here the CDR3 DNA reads TGTGCCAGCAGCTCATCCCCAGGGTTCGAGCAGTACTTC.

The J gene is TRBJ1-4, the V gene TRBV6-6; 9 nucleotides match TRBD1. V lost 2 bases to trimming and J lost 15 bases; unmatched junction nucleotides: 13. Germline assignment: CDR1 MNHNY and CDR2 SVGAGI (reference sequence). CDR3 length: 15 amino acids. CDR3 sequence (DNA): TGTGCCAGCAGTTACGGGACAGGGACCTATTGGCCAATGTTTTTT. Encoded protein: CASSYGTGTYWPMFF.

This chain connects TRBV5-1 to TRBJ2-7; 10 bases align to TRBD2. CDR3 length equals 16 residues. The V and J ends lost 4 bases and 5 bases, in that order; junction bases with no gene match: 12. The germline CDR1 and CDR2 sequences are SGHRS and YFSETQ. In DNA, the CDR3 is TGCGCCAGCAGCGCCGGGGGGAGCGGGGGGGTTGACGAGCAGTACTTC. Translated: CASSAGGSGGVDEQYF.

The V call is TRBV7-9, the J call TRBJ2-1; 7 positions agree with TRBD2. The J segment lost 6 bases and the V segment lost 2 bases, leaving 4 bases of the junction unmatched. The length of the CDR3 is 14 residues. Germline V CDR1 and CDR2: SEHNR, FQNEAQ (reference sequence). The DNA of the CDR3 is TGTGCCAGCAGCTTACCGGGACTACCCAATGAGCAGTTCTTC. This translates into CASSLPGLPNEQFF.

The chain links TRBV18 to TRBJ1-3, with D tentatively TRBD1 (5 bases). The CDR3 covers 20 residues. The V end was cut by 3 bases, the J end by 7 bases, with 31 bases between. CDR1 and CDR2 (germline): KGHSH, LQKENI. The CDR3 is CASSPLPVTSGEARGNTIYF. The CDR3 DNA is TGTGCCAGCTCACCGCTTCCGGTGACATCGGGGGAAGCTCGAGGGAACACCATATATTTT.